These T cell receptor beta chains were read from a single sample in a study of CD8+ T cells in alopecia areata. Clones were read by immunoSEQ multiplex PCR, and TCRdb kept only the in-frame ones, dropping some. This repertoire shows around 150,000 clones, roughly 50% found once; its top ten account for 4.8%. Sequencing was done on a sample of CD4+ T cells sorted from blood. The origin of the receptors is a human donor in good health. Each CDR3 is given with its conserved first and last residue. D genes are given only for firm matches. A clone size is listed for some rows: how often the clone was seen (once, few, many), or a class if it is expanded.

abundance	v_gene	j_gene	d_gene	CDR3nt	CDR3aa
-	TRBV30	TRBJ2-7	-	TGTGCCTGGATCGTGGAGGGCCACGAGCAGTACTTC	CAWIVEGHEQYF
once	TRBV18	TRBJ1-6	-	TGTGCCAGCTCACCACGACGGGGGGAGAATTCACCCCTCCACTTT	CASSPRRGENSPLHF
-	TRBV29-1	TRBJ1-5	-	TGCAGCGAGCAGCAAGGTCATTGCAATCAGCCCCAGCATTTT	CSEQQGHCNQPQHF
-	TRBV7-6	TRBJ1-1	-	TGTGCCAGCAGCTTGGATGTGAACACTGAAGCTTTCTTT	CASSLDVNTEAFF
-	TRBV11-2	TRBJ2-1	-	TGTGCCAGCAGCTTCGGGGCCCGTCTTGAGCAGTTCTTC	CASSFGARLEQFF
-	TRBV5-1	TRBJ2-2	-	TGCGCCAGCAGGGCAGCGAACACCGGGGAGCTGTTTTTT	CASRAANTGELFF
few	TRBV29-1	TRBJ2-1	-	TGCAGCGGGAGTCAGGTAGTGGGCAATGAGCAGTTCTTC	CSGSQVVGNEQFF
-	TRBV29-1	TRBJ1-1	-	TGCAGCGCGGGGGGACACTCGAACACTGAAGCTTTCTTT	CSAGGHSNTEAFF
-	TRBV29-1	TRBJ1-5	TRBD1	TGCAGCGTAACAGGGGGCGGCAATCAGCCCCAGCATTTT	CSVTGGGNQPQHF
few	TRBV19	TRBJ2-1	-	TGTGCCAGTAGTGCCGGGACAACTGACAATGAGCAGTTCTTC	CASSAGTTDNEQFF
few	TRBV29-1	TRBJ2-4	-	TGCAGCGTTATGTACAGCAAAAACATTCAGTACTTC	CSVMYSKNIQYF
-	TRBV7-9	TRBJ1-2	-	TGTGCCAGCAGCTTAGCGGACACGCCGGGGGTATCTGGCTACACCTTC	CASSLADTPGVSGYTF
-	TRBV29-1	TRBJ2-1	-	TGCAGCTCTTGGGAGCGAAGGTACAATGAGCAGTTCTTC	CSSWERRYNEQFF
-	TRBV28	TRBJ2-2	-	TGTGCCAGCAAATGGGGAGTTACTTTGGCTGGGGAGCTGTTTTTT	CASKWGVTLAGELFF
-	TRBV29-1	TRBJ2-7	TRBD1	TGCAGCGTATCCCCGACAGGGAGCTCCTACGAGCAGTACTTC	CSVSPTGSSYEQYF
-	TRBV28	TRBJ1-2	TRBD1	TGTGCCAGCAGGCGGGCGACAGGGCTGCGAGGGGGCTACACCTTC	CASRRATGLRGGYTF